One sample yielded the 18 T cell receptor beta chains listed below, sequenced in a study of T-cell memory formation after mild COVID-19 listed by TCRdb under 2021. The library was generated by 5' RACE. Sequencing instrument: Illumina NovaSeq 6000. TCRdb handled the public reads itself, with Q25 trimming in fastp and clone calling in MiXCR, and kept productive beta chains. A single entry per CDR3 protein holds the most common genes and DNA from its merged rows. Recorded for this sample are over 300,000 distinct CDR3 sequences; 20% to 25% of them occurred a single time. Around 20% of the sample is taken by the ten largest. The sequenced sample consisted of PBMCs or a T cell subset sorted from them (not recorded which). The receptors derive from a man between 18 and 29 years old who had mild COVID-19 (a few samples of this study predate the infection). The sample titles of this study are shuffled in the database, so cell type and time point are left out; the donor was told from shared clones.

V gene TRBV20-1 combines with J gene TRBJ2-1; D is unclear. The CDR3 runs 11 residues. The germline CDR1 and CDR2 sequences are DFQATT and SNEGSKA (reference sequence). V dropped 3 bases and J dropped 7 bases, with 7 bases sitting between them. The CDR3 DNA is TGCAGTGCTAGTGACTTGAATGAGCAGTTCTTC. Encoded protein: CSASDLNEQFF.

In this sample, this clonotype turned up a few times. This chain connects TRBV9 to TRBJ2-7, with 11 bases matching TRBD1. The CDR3 length is 15 residues. Germline trimming cut 0 bases from V and 6 bases from J; bases unmatched to any gene: 5. The V gene's germline CDR1 is SGDLS and CDR2 YYNGEE. The CDR3 loop is CASSVGGQGGLEQYF. In DNA, the CDR3 is TGTGCCAGCAGCGTAGGGGGACAGGGGGGCCTCGAGCAGTACTTC.

In its sample, this clonotype ranks as medium-sized. This rearrangement joins TRBV4-2 to TRBJ2-3, with TRBD2 matching over 12 bases. The CDR3 totals 16 residues. CDR1 and CDR2 (germline): LGHNA, YNFKEQ. The J segment lost 3 bases and the V segment lost 1 base, leaving 2 bases of the junction unmatched. The CDR3, as DNA: TGTGCCAGCAGCCAAGCACTAGCGGGGGGTACAGATACGCAGTATTTT. It encodes CASSQALAGGTDTQYF.

This clonotype was recorded a few times. V is TRBV28 and J is TRBJ1-1, with 7 nucleotides matching TRBD1. Germline lookup yields CDR1 MDHEN and CDR2 SYDVKM. The length of the CDR3 is 13 residues. Trimming at V came to 6 bases and at J to 1 base, leaving 2 bases not matched to a gene. CDR3 sequence: CASRRQGNTEAFF. DNA of the CDR3: TGTGCCAGCAGGCGACAGGGGAACACTGAAGCTTTCTTT.

The chain couples TRBV24-1 to TRBJ2-1; 8 positions match TRBD2. There are 14 residues in the CDR3. Unmatched junction bases numbered 3, after V lost 5 bases and J lost 4 bases. Germline V gene data show CDR1 as KGHDR and CDR2 as SFDVKD. CDR3 protein: CATSGPGGYNEQFF. The CDR3 DNA follows: TGTGCCACCAGTGGGCCGGGGGGGTACAATGAGCAGTTCTTC.

The V and J genes are TRBV5-1 and TRBJ1-2, with TRBD1 matching over 10 bases. Trimming cost V 4 bases and J 6 bases; bases outside gene matches: 9. This CDR3 has 15 residues. Germline CDR1 is SGHRS and CDR2 is YFSETQ. Written as DNA, the CDR3 is TGCGCCAGCAGCAACACGACAGGGGGCAAAGATGGCTACACCTTC. Translating it yields CASSNTTGGKDGYTF. The full variable domain, completed using reference TRBV5-1 and TRBJ1-2, is KAGVTQTPRYLIKTRGQQVTLSCSPISGHRSVSWYQQTPGQGLQFLFEYFSETQRNKGNFPGRFSGRQFSNSRSEMNVSTLELGDSALYLCASSNTTGGKDGYTFGSGTRLTVV.

The chain links TRBV20-1 to TRBJ2-3; 10 bases align to TRBD1. The CDR3 spans 13 residues. Germline values: CDR1 DFQATT, CDR2 SNEGSKA (reference sequence). Trimming removed 6 bases from V and 7 bases from J; junction bases left unmatched: 7. The CDR3 DNA is TGCAGTGCACGGGACAGGGGCGAGTATACGCAGTATTTT. This sequence encodes CSARDRGEYTQYF.

This clonotype appeared once. This sequence joins TRBV29-1 and TRBJ2-2; D is ambiguous. Germline V gives CDR1 SQVTM, CDR2 ANQGSEA. The CDR3 runs 13 residues. V gave up 7 bases and J gave up 1 base, with 10 bases separating them. The CDR3 sequence: CSAPWKNTGELFF. The CDR3 bases are TGCAGCGCCCCCTGGAAGAACACCGGGGAGCTGTTTTTT.

V is TRBV7-2 and J is TRBJ2-3; D gene ambiguous. V was shortened by 5 bases and J by 4 bases, with 7 bases between the two germline ends. Germline-derived CDR1 and CDR2 are SGHTA and FQGNSA. The CDR3 contains 12 residues. CDR3 sequence (DNA): TGTGCCAGCAGCGCCCAATCAGATACGCAGTATTTT. Translating it yields CASSAQSDTQYF. The whole variable domain, remainder taken from reference TRBV7-2 and TRBJ2-3, is GAGVSQSPSNKVTEKGKDVELRCDPISGHTALYWYRQSLGQGLEFLIYFQGNSAPDKSGLPSDRFSAERTGGSVSTLTIQRTQQEDSAVYLCASSAQSDTQYFGPGTRLTVL.

V usage is TRBV6-2 or TRBV6-3 and J usage is TRBJ2-7, with 8 bases matching TRBD2. The germline CDR1 and CDR2 sequences are MNHEY and SVGEGT. This CDR3 comprises 11 residues. V trimming: 8 bases; J trimming: 7 bases; junction bases outside the gene matches: 4. The CDR3 DNA reads TGTGCCAGCGGCGGGGGGTCGGAGCAGTACGTC. As protein: CASGGGSEQYV.

This clonotype was counted a single time. The CDR3 loop reads CASSSGYREKLFF. CDR3 nucleotides: TGTGCCAGTAGTTCAGGGTATCGCGAAAAACTGTTTTTT. J is TRBJ1-4 and V is TRBV19; a weak D match, TRBD1 (5 bases). CDR3 size: 13 residues. The V gene lost 5 bases and the J gene lost 8 bases, with 12 bases spanning the gap. Germline lookup yields CDR1 LNHDA and CDR2 SQIVND (reference sequence).

This rearrangement joins TRBV9 to TRBJ2-5; D possibly corresponds to TRBD2 (6 bases). The CDR3 loop spans 14 amino acids. V lost 0 bases to trimming and J lost 5 bases, with 11 bases between them. The germline CDR1 and CDR2 sequences are SGDLS and YYNGEE. CDR3 bases: TGTGCCAGCAGCGTAGGAGAGGCGGGGGAGACCCAGTACTTC. Translation gives CASSVGEAGETQYF.

This clonotype has more than one count but fewer than ten. The rearrangement links TRBV28 to TRBJ2-2; possible D gene TRBD2, 5 bases. The CDR3 contains 13 residues. Germline assignment: CDR1 MDHEN and CDR2 SYDVKM. V lost 7 bases, J lost 7 bases, and 13 bases lay in between. CDR3: CASISGIFGELFF. The CDR3 nucleotides read TGTGCCAGCATCTCGGGGATTTTCGGGGAGCTGTTTTTT.

A few counts support this clonotype. The chain carries TRBV6-1 and TRBJ2-2; D possibly uses TRBD1 or TRBD2 (5 bases each). Germline loops: CDR1 MNHNS, CDR2 SASEGT. CDR3 length: 16 amino acids. Trimming cost V 3 bases and J 1 base, with 12 bases left between them. CDR3: CASSDPGRENTGELFF. CDR3 in DNA: TGTGCCAGCAGTGACCCGGGACGGGAGAACACCGGGGAGCTGTTTTTT.

The chain has TRBV7-6 and TRBJ2-2; D remains ambiguous. Germline V gene data show CDR1 as SGHVS and CDR2 as FNYEAQ. Trimming stripped 3 bases from V and 0 bases from J, with 5 bases between. This CDR3 region has 14 residues. CDR3 DNA: TGTGCCAGCAGCTTTGAGCCGAACACCGGGGAGCTGTTTTTT. Translating it yields CASSFEPNTGELFF.

This clonotype was seen only a few times. The CDR3 bases are TGCAGCCTGGAAGGGGGGGGCCCAGATACGCAGTATTTT. The encoded protein is CSLEGGGPDTQYF. The V call is TRBV20-1, the J call TRBJ2-3; a weak D match, TRBD2 (7 bases). Germline CDR1 and CDR2: DFQATT and SNEGSKA (reference sequence). CDR3 length: 13 residues.

This clonotype has more than one count but fewer than ten. The rearrangement links TRBV20-1 to TRBJ2-1; D could derive from TRBD1 or TRBD2 (6 bases each). Between the trimmed V and J ends, which lost 0 bases and 4 bases, there was a span of 13 bases. Germline V gene data show CDR1 as DFQATT and CDR2 as SNEGSKA (reference sequence). This CDR3 is 15 amino acids long. CDR3 loop: CSARDKGGLYNEQFF. DNA for the CDR3: TGCAGTGCTAGAGATAAGGGGGGCTTGTACAATGAGCAGTTCTTC.

This clonotype was counted a few times. The V gene is TRBV28, the J gene TRBJ2-1; either TRBD1 or TRBD2 may fit D (5 bases each). V shed 6 bases and J shed 0 bases, with 15 bases lying between them. Germline CDR1 reads MDHEN; CDR2 reads SYDVKM. CDR3 length equals 16 residues. CDR3 in amino acids: CASRLTGLNSYNEQFF. The CDR3 DNA sequence: TGTGCCAGCAGGCTTACAGGACTGAACTCCTACAATGAGCAGTTCTTC.